Presented here are 29 T cell receptor beta chains from one specimen sequenced in a study of regulatory T cells in long-lasting Graves disease. The time point is: newly diagnosed GD, antithyroid drugs for less than 3 months. There was RNA extracted from PBMCs, and the TCR library was made from it. In building TCR beta libraries, iRepertoire HTBI primers were used together with Arm-PCR of CDR3 regions. In TCRdb, the multiplex PCR reads were re-called with MiXCR into one record per CDR3 protein. The sample lists about 220,000 distinct CDR3 sequences, approximately 18% seen once, with roughly 10% in the top ten. This same sample was also taken into another study, of T cells in Graves' hyperthyroidism and ophthalmopathy.

Sequenced material: peripheral blood mononuclear cells (PBMCs), taken at new diagnosis, from a patient treated with antithyroid drugs. The receptors stem from a woman aged 25-40 years with Graves disease.

This clonotype was counted at least ten times. V gene TRBV18 combines with J gene TRBJ1-4, with TRBD1 identical over 10 bases. The length of the CDR3 is 14 residues. Unmatched junction bases numbered 4, after V lost 6 bases and J lost 6 bases. The germline gives CDR1 KGHSH, CDR2 LQKENI. CDR3 in amino acids: CASSHDRGHEKLFF. The CDR3 DNA reads as TGTGCCAGCTCCCACGACAGGGGGCATGAAAAACTGTTTTTT.

This clonotype was observed at least ten times. The chain carries TRBV9 and TRBJ1-2, with D possibly being TRBD1 (5 bases). Trimming removed 4 bases at V and 4 bases at J, with 20 bases between. Per the germline V gene, CDR1 is SGDLS and CDR2 is YYNGEE. The CDR3 loop spans 16 amino acids. The CDR3 sequence is CASSISSGKPGYGYTF. The CDR3 nucleotides read TGTGCCAGCAGCATATCATCAGGGAAGCCGGGCTATGGCTACACCTTC.

As regards this clonotype: This may arise from a read error, as a much more abundant clone is one base away. Because the CDR3 is missing its conserved closing phenylalanine or tryptophan, this is likely a read error. The CDR3 reads CASSFSGFNPYEQYC. In DNA, the CDR3 is TGTGCCAGCAGCTTTAGCGGGTTCAACCCCTACGAGCAGTACTGC. The J gene is TRBJ2-7, the V gene TRBV7-2, with 7 bases aligning to TRBD2. V shed 3 bases, J shed 2 bases, and the junction held 7 bases outside the gene matches. The germline gives CDR1 SGHTA, CDR2 FQGNSA. The CDR3 is 15 amino acids.

This clonotype was recorded at least ten times. This sequence joins TRBV10-3 and TRBJ2-7; unclear D gene. Germline CDR1 is ENHRY and CDR2 is SYGVKD. V lost 4 bases and J 0 bases, leaving 10 bases between the germline ends. The length of the CDR3 is 14 residues. The CDR3 reads CAISVGPSSYEQYF. The CDR3 DNA reads TGTGCCATCAGTGTTGGGCCAAGCTCCTACGAGCAGTACTTC.

This clonotype was seen ten or more times. The V gene is TRBV6-1, the J gene TRBJ1-3; unclear D gene. Germline V gene data show CDR1 as MNHNS and CDR2 as SASEGT. This CDR3 spans 14 amino acids. Trimming stripped 6 bases from V and 4 bases from J, with 13 bases between. The CDR3, as DNA: TGTGCCAGCAGACCACTGTCGGAAGGAAACACCATATATTTT. Amino acid sequence: CASRPLSEGNTIYF.

Details on this clonotype: The junction shows a germline mismatch at one end, possibly a read error. The chain couples TRBV5-6 to TRBJ2-5; 7 bases line up with TRBD1. The CDR3 extends over 14 amino acids. Germline-derived CDR1 and CDR2 are SGHDT and YYEEEE. The CDR3: CDSAEGADQETQYF. The CDR3 bases are TGTGACAGCGCCGAGGGGGCAGACCAAGAGACCCAATACTTC.

This clonotype was recorded many times. The chain combines TRBV5-1 with TRBJ2-1, with a weak D call TRBD1 (5 bases). Trimming cost V 5 bases and J 8 bases, with 14 bases left between them. In germline, CDR1 is SGHRS, CDR2 YFSETQ. CDR3 length: 13 residues. The CDR3 bases are TGCGCCAGCAGATGGGGCCGAGGCGATGAGCAGTTCTTC. It codes for CASRWGRGDEQFF.

This clonotype has ten or more counts. The J gene is TRBJ2-1, the V gene TRBV11-2, with 7 bases that match TRBD2. The CDR3 covers 16 residues. J lost 2 bases, V lost 3 bases, and 7 bases had no gene match. CDR1 is SGHAT and CDR2 is FQNNGV in the germline V gene. CDR3 DNA: TGTGCCAGCAGCTTGGGTACGGGAGGAGCCTACAATGAGCAGTTCTTC. This codes for CASSLGTGGAYNEQFF.

The chain uses TRBV7-9 and TRBJ1-1; D might be TRBD1 (5 bases). V lost 5 bases, J lost 1 base, and 17 bases lay in between. The CDR3 spans 16 residues. Germline V gene sequence: CDR1 SEHNR, CDR2 FQNEAQ (reference sequence). CDR3 amino acids: CASSPPGLNPNTEAFF. CDR3 DNA sequence: TGTGCCAGCAGCCCCCCGGGACTCAACCCGAACACTGAAGCTTTCTTT.

The table lists this clonotype with many counts. The rearrangement uses TRBV7-9 and TRBJ1-2, with D tentatively TRBD1 (6 bases). Trimming cost V 5 bases and J 2 bases, with 12 bases left between them. This CDR3 has 14 amino acids. Germline lookup yields CDR1 SEHNR and CDR2 FQNEAQ (reference sequence). In nucleotides, the CDR3 is TGTGCCAGCAGCCTCCAGGGGTTCAACTATGGCTACACCTTC. It encodes CASSLQGFNYGYTF.

This clonotype was recorded at least ten times. The V gene is TRBV28, the J gene TRBJ1-2; 10 nucleotides agree with TRBD1. V lost 7 bases to trimming and J lost 4 bases; unmatched junction nucleotides: 9. This CDR3 contains 15 residues. The V gene's germline CDR1 is MDHEN and CDR2 SYDVKM. CDR3 sequence (DNA): TGTGCCAGCACCACTCAGGACAGGGGGGCCTATGGCTACACCTTC. This codes for CASTTQDRGAYGYTF.

For this clonotype: A much larger clonotype is one base distant, so this may be a read error. The V gene is TRBV6-1, the J gene TRBJ1-6; TRBD1 agrees at 10 bases. The CDR3 consists of 15 residues. Germline V gene data show CDR1 as MNHNS and CDR2 as SASEGT. V shed 2 bases, J shed 11 bases, and the junction held 6 bases outside the gene matches. This CDR3 reads CASSESGTGAPPLHF. CDR3 sequence (DNA): TGTGCCAGCAGTGAATCCGGGACAGGGGCTCCACCCCTCCACTTT.

Many counts were recorded for this clonotype. This may be a read error: a much more frequent sequence differs by one nucleotide. The J gene is TRBJ1-2, the V gene TRBV12-3 or TRBV12-4, with D unresolved. Trimming pared 6 bases from V and 8 bases from J, leaving 10 bases between. The CDR3 covers 11 residues. The CDR3 reads CASRPVGGYTF. The CDR3 coding sequence is TGTGCCAGCAGGCCGGTAGGAGGCTACACCTTC.

This clonotype was seen repeatedly, ten times or more. DNA of the CDR3: TGTGCCAGCAGCTTAGATTCCGGGGCAGGGGGCGCGAATACGCAGTATTTT. Its protein product is CASSLDSGAGGANTQYF. V and J are TRBV11-2 and TRBJ2-3, with 8 bases that match TRBD1. J was trimmed by 7 bases and V by 0 bases; bases with no gene match: 12. The CDR3 has 17 amino acids. Germline assignment: CDR1 SGHAT and CDR2 FQNNGV.

With regard to this clonotype: A far larger clone is a single base away, which makes a read error likely. The CDR3 is CASSVDYDPYNEQYF. CDR3 coding DNA: TGTGCCAGCAGTGTTGACTACGATCCCTACAATGAGCAGTACTTC. This chain joins TRBV2 and TRBJ2-7; TRBD2 might be the D (5 bases). This CDR3 contains 15 residues. V dropped 4 bases and J dropped 7 bases, with 20 bases sitting between them. Germline V gene lookup returns CDR1 SNHLY and CDR2 FYNNEI.

The chain joins TRBV11-2 to TRBJ2-7; TRBD2 agrees at 9 bases. Trimming at V came to 2 bases and at J to 2 bases, leaving 10 bases not matched to a gene. CDR3 size: 17 residues. CDR1 is SGHAT, CDR2 FQNNGV, per germline. Written as DNA, the CDR3 is TGTGCCAGCAGCTTATTTAATAGCGGGGGAAAACCCTACGAGCAGTACTTC. It encodes CASSLFNSGGKPYEQYF.

The CDR3 bases are TGTGCCGGGGGACAGGGGGCCCCGGGAAACACCATATATTTT. Protein sequence: CAGGQGAPGNTIYF. The chain has TRBV6-2 or TRBV6-3 and TRBJ1-3; the match to TRBD1 covers 12 bases. Germline trimming cut 11 bases from V and 4 bases from J; bases unmatched to any gene: 6. This CDR3 has 14 amino acids. Germline CDR1 reads MNHEY; CDR2 reads SVGEGT.

This clonotype was observed at least ten times. The rearrangement joins TRBV5-1 to TRBJ2-2; possibly TRBD2 for D (6 bases). CDR1 SGHRS and CDR2 YFSETQ come from the germline V gene. Trimming shortened V by 2 bases and J by 0 bases, and 8 bases separated the two germline ends. CDR3 length equals 15 residues. CDR3 in amino acids: CASSFGGTNTGELFF. The CDR3 nucleotides read TGCGCCAGCAGCTTTGGGGGGACGAACACCGGGGAGCTGTTTTTT.

This clonotype was detected a few times. The chain has TRBV2 and TRBJ1-2; D call uncertain. Germline V gene sequence: CDR1 SNHLY, CDR2 FYNNEI. V was cut by 5 bases and J by 0 bases, with 10 bases left in between. CDR3 length equals 14 residues. CDR3 loop: CASSTRVSNYGYTF. Here the CDR3 DNA reads TGTGCCAGCAGTACGAGGGTCTCTAACTATGGCTACACCTTC.

Ten or more counts support this clonotype. The chain links TRBV7-9 to TRBJ2-7; D perhaps matches TRBD2 (6 bases). The CDR3 sequence is 13 residues long. V was cut by 5 bases and J by 4 bases, with 12 bases left in between. Germline values: CDR1 SEHNR, CDR2 FQNEAQ (reference sequence). The CDR3 reads CASSPRGEYEQYF. The CDR3 DNA reads as TGTGCCAGCAGCCCCCGCGGGGAGTACGAGCAGTACTTC.

This clonotype has just a few counts. This chain links TRBV20-1 with TRBJ1-2; the D gene is possibly TRBD1 (6 bases). V gave up 6 bases and J gave up 3 bases, with 14 bases separating them. CDR3 length equals 13 residues. Germline assignment: CDR1 DFQATT and CDR2 SNEGSKA (reference sequence). The DNA of the CDR3 is TGCAGTGCCCCGCCGGGACAACACTATGGCTACACCTTC. Protein sequence: CSAPPGQHYGYTF.

This clonotype was counted many times. J is TRBJ2-3 and V is TRBV5-1; the D is unclear. This CDR3 is 17 amino acids long. Trimming shortened V by 5 bases and J by 0 bases, and 19 bases separated the two germline ends. Germline V gene lookup returns CDR1 SGHRS and CDR2 YFSETQ. Here the CDR3 reads CASSPPPGETSTDTQYF. CDR3 in DNA: TGCGCCAGCAGTCCACCTCCGGGTGAAACTAGCACAGATACGCAGTATTTT.

This clonotype was counted at least ten times. The rearrangement joins TRBV5-1 to TRBJ2-2, with 7 nucleotides matching TRBD1. This CDR3 region has 17 residues. Germline V gene lookup returns CDR1 SGHRS and CDR2 YFSETQ. Trimming removed 0 bases from V and 2 bases from J; junction bases left unmatched: 7. The CDR3 loop is CASSLAKGTENTGELFF. As DNA, the CDR3 is TGCGCCAGCAGCTTGGCCAAGGGGACAGAAAACACCGGGGAGCTGTTTTTT.

This clonotype has ten or more counts. The rearrangement joins TRBV4-1 to TRBJ1-2, with unresolved D. Germline assignment: CDR1 MGHRA and CDR2 YSYEKL. V was trimmed by 3 bases and J by 0 bases, leaving 8 bases between them. This CDR3 is built from 14 residues. The CDR3 bases are TGCGCCAGCAGCCACCCCGGGACTAACTATGGCTACACCTTC. It encodes CASSHPGTNYGYTF.

This clonotype was seen a few times. The gene calls are TRBV7-2 and TRBJ2-3, with D unresolved. CDR1 and CDR2 (germline): SGHTA, FQGNSA. The V and J ends lost 1 base and 6 bases respectively, with 11 bases between them. CDR3 size: 14 residues. The CDR3 reads CASSLVASRDTQYF. In nucleotides, the CDR3 is TGTGCCAGCAGCTTAGTAGCCTCAAGGGATACGCAGTATTTT.

This clonotype was recorded many times. The J gene is TRBJ2-1, the V gene TRBV7-9; TRBD2 aligns across 7 bases. Germline assignment: CDR1 SEHNR and CDR2 FQNEAQ (reference sequence). CDR3 size: 15 residues. Unmatched junction bases numbered 5, after V lost 5 bases and J lost 1 base. The chain's CDR3 is CASSAPSGSYNEQFF. CDR3 DNA sequence: TGTGCCAGCAGCGCCCCTAGCGGTTCCTACAATGAGCAGTTCTTC.

This clonotype was recorded many times. The V gene is TRBV7-6, the J gene TRBJ1-5; no definite D call. The CDR3 runs 13 residues. Trimming shortened V by 2 bases and J by 7 bases, and 9 bases separated the two germline ends. Germline assignment: CDR1 SGHVS and CDR2 FNYEAQ. CDR3 region: CASSLNGGQPQHF. The DNA for the CDR3 is TGTGCCAGCAGCTTAAACGGAGGGCAGCCCCAGCATTTT.

V gene TRBV20-1 combines with J gene TRBJ2-1; 7 bases line up with TRBD2. With 6 bases clipped from V and 0 bases from J, the junction kept 11 bases outside the gene matches. This CDR3 is 16 amino acids long. Germline V gene sequence: CDR1 DFQATT, CDR2 SNEGSKA (reference sequence). Written as DNA, the CDR3 is TGCAGTGCCCATACTCGGCGCGGGGGCTCCTACAATGAGCAGTTCTTC. Translating gives CSAHTRRGGSYNEQFF.

This clonotype appeared many times. The chain uses TRBV19 and TRBJ1-5, with 8 bases aligning to TRBD1. In germline, CDR1 is LNHDA, CDR2 SQIVND (reference sequence). With V trimmed by 3 bases and J by 7 bases, 5 bases remained unmatched. This CDR3 spans 14 amino acids. DNA for the CDR3: TGTGCCAGTAGTATGGACAGGGTCGACCAGCCCCAGCATTTT. It encodes CASSMDRVDQPQHF.